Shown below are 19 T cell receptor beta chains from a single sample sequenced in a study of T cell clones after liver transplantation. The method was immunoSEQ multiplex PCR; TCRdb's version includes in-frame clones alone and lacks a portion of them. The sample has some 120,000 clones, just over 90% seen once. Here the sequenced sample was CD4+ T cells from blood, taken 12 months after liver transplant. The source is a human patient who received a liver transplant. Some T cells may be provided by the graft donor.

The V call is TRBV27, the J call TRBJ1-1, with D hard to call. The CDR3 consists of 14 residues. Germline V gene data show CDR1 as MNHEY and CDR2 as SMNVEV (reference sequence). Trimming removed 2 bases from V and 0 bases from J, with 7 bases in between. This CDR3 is CASSLNGLNTEAFF. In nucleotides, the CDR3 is TGTGCCAGCAGTTTAAACGGCCTGAACACTGAAGCTTTCTTT.

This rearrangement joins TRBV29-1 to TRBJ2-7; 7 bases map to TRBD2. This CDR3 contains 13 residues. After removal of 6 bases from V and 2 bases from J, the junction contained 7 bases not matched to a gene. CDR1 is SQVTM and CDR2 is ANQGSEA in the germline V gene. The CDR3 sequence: CSVKSGRAYEQYF. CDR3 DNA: TGCAGCGTCAAGAGTGGGAGGGCCTACGAGCAGTACTTC.

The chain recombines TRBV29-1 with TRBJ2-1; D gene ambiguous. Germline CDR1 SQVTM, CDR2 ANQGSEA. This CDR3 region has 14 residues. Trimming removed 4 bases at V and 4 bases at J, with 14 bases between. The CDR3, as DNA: TGCAGCGTTGCGGCCTCCCTGGCGTACAATGAGCAGTTCTTC. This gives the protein CSVAASLAYNEQFF.

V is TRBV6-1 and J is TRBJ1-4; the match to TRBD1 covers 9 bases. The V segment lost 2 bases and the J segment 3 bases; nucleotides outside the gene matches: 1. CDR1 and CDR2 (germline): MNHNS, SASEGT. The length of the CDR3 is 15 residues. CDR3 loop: CASSERDRANEKLFF. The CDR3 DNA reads TGTGCCAGCAGTGAAAGGGACAGGGCTAATGAAAAACTGTTTTTT.

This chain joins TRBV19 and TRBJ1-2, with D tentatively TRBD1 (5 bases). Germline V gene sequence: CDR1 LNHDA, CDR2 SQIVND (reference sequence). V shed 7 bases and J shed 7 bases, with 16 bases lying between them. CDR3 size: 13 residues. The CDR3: CASTDRGRRGYTF. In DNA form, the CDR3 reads TGTGCCAGTACTGATCGGGGCCGACGTGGCTACACCTTC.

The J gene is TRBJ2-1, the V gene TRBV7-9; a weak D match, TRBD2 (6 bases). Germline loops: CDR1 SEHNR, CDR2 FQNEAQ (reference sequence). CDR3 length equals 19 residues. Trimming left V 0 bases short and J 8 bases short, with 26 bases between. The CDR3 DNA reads TGTGCCAGCAGCTTAGCCGGGGCAGGTGTGGCTAGCGAATACCATGAGCAGTTCTTC. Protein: CASSLAGAGVASEYHEQFF.

CDR3 DNA: TGTGCCAGCAGCTTGGGTAGGGGAAGCAACTATGGCTACACCTTC. Its translation: CASSLGRGSNYGYTF. The rearrangement uses TRBV5-4 and TRBJ1-2, with a tentative D call TRBD1 (5 bases). V lost 0 bases to trimming and J lost 2 bases, with 11 bases between them. This CDR3 spans 15 amino acids. Germline CDR1 reads SGHNT; CDR2 reads YYREEE (reference sequence).

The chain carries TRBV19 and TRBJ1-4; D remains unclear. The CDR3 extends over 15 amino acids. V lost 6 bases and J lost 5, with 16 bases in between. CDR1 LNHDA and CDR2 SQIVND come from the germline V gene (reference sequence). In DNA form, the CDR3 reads TGTGCCAGTAGCATCCGGCCTTTCCAGAATGAAAAACTGTTTTTT. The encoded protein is CASSIRPFQNEKLFF.

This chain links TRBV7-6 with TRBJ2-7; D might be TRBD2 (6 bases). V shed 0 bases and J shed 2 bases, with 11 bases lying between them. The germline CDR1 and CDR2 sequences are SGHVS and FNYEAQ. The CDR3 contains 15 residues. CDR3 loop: CASSLAHGGTYEQYF. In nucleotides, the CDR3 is TGTGCCAGCAGCTTAGCGCACGGGGGTACCTACGAGCAGTACTTC.

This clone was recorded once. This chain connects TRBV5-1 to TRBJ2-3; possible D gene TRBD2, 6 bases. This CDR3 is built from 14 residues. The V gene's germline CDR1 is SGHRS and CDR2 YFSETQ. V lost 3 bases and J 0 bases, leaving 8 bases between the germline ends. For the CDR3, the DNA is TGCGCCAGCAGCTGGACTACTAGCACAGATACGCAGTATTTT. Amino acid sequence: CASSWTTSTDTQYF.

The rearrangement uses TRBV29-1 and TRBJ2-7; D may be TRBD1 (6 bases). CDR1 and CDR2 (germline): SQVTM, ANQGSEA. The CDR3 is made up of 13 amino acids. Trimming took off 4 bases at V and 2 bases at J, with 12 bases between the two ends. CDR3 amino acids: CSVVPDRAYEQYF. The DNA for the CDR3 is TGCAGCGTTGTCCCGGACAGAGCCTACGAGCAGTACTTC.

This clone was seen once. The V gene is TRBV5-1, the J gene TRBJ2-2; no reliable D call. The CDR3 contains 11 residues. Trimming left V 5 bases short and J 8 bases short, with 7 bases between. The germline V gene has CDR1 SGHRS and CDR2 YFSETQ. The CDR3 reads CASRTSGELFF. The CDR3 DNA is TGCGCCAGCAGGACCTCGGGGGAGCTGTTTTTT. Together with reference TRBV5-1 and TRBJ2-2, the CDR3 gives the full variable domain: KAGVTQTPRYLIKTRGQQVTLSCSPISGHRSVSWYQQTPGQGLQFLFEYFSETQRNKGNFPGRFSGRQFSNSRSEMNVSTLELGDSALYLCASRTSGELFFGEGSRLTVL.

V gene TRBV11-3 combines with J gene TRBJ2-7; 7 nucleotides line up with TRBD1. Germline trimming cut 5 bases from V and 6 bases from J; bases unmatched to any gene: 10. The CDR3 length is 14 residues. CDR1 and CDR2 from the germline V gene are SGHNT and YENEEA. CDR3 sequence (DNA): TGTGCCAGCAGCCCCAAAGCGGCAGGGGGCGAGCAGTACTTC. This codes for CASSPKAAGGEQYF.

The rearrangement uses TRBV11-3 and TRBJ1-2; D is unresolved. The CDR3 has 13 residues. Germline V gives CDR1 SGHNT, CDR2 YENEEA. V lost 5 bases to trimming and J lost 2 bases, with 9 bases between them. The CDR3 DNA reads TGTGCCAGCAGCGGGATCAACAACTATGGCTACACCTTC. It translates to CASSGINNYGYTF. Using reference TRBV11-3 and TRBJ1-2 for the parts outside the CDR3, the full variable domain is EAGVVQSPRYKIIEKKQPVAFWCNPISGHNTLYWYLQNLGQGPELLIRYENEEAVDDSQLPKDRFSAERLKGVDSTLKIQPAELGDSAVYLCASSGINNYGYTFGSGTRLTVV.

The CDR3 nucleotides read TGTGCCAGCAGCATCGGGAACAGGGCTGGGGGCTATGGCTACACCTTC. It specifies CASSIGNRAGGYGYTF. This chain links TRBV7-2 with TRBJ1-2, with TRBD1 as a possible D gene (6 bases). The germline gives CDR1 SGHTA, CDR2 FQGNSA. V dropped 5 bases and J dropped 4 bases, with 20 bases sitting between them. The CDR3 covers 16 residues.

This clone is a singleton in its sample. The CDR3 spells CASSVTGNTGELFF. The CDR3 DNA sequence: TGTGCCAGCTCAGTCACAGGAAACACCGGGGAGCTGTTTTTT. The rearrangement joins TRBV18 to TRBJ2-2; D may be TRBD1 (5 bases). This CDR3 comprises 14 residues. The germline V and J ends were trimmed by 5 bases and 2 bases, with 9 bases remaining between them. Germline CDR1 and CDR2: KGHSH and LQKENI.

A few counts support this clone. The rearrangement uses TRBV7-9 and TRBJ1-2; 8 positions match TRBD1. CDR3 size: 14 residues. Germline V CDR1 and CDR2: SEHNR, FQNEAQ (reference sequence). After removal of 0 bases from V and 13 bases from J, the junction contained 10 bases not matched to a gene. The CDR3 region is CASSLASGDRSCTF. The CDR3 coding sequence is TGTGCCAGCAGCTTAGCCAGCGGGGACAGGTCCTGCACCTTC.

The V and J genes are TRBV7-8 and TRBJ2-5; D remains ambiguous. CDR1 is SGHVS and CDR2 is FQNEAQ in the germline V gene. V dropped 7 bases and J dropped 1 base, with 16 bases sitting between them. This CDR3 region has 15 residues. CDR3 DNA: TGTGCCAGCACGTATTACACGACACTCCAAGAGACCCAGTACTTC. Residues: CASTYYTTLQETQYF.

The CDR3 DNA reads as TGTGCCAGCAGCTCGTACCAGCGGGGCAACAATGAGCAGTTCTTC. This sequence encodes CASSSYQRGNNEQFF. The chain has TRBV9 and TRBJ2-1; 7 nucleotides agree with TRBD2. J gave up 5 bases and V 4 bases, and 9 bases lay outside the gene matches. Germline CDR1 is SGDLS and CDR2 is YYNGEE. This CDR3 region has 15 residues.